Listed here are 3 T cell receptor beta chains from one sample, sequenced in a study of cytomegalovirus exposure and HLA in healthy donors. The PCR ran on 60 Vbeta and 13 Jbeta primers. Repertoires were generated with immunoSEQ multiplex PCR, while TCRdb's copy carries only in-frame clones and drops some. The table records 150,000 to 200,000 clones, about 80% of them present only once. Sample: PBMCs. The receptors derive from a man aged 25 to 45 in good health and CMV-seropositive.

This rearrangement joins TRBV28 to TRBJ2-7; 7 nucleotides align to TRBD1. This CDR3 is built from 15 residues. After removal of 6 bases from V and 2 bases from J, the junction contained 10 bases not matched to a gene. CDR1 is MDHEN and CDR2 is SYDVKM in the germline V gene. The CDR3 DNA reads TGTGCCAGCAGCCGAGACAGGGTTAGCACCTACGAGCAGTACTTC. Translated, it gives CASSRDRVSTYEQYF.

The sample holds one count of this clone. The chain has TRBV7-9 and TRBJ2-1; 7 bases match TRBD2. The J segment lost 6 bases and the V segment lost 1 base, leaving 0 bases of the junction unmatched. The CDR3 covers 13 residues. Looked up from germline, CDR1 is SEHNR and CDR2 is FQNEAQ (reference sequence). The DNA of the CDR3 is TGTGCCAGCAGCTTAGGGGGGGGCAATGAGCAGTTCTTC. Its translation: CASSLGGGNEQFF.

The V and J genes are TRBV6-1 and TRBJ2-1; the match to TRBD2 covers 7 bases. The CDR3 runs to 14 residues. J was trimmed by 3 bases and V by 6 bases; bases with no gene match: 5. Germline-derived CDR1 and CDR2 are MNHNS and SASEGT. The CDR3 DNA follows: TGTGCCAGCAGCGCCGGGACTAACTACAATGAGCAGTTCTTC. Its translation is CASSAGTNYNEQFF.